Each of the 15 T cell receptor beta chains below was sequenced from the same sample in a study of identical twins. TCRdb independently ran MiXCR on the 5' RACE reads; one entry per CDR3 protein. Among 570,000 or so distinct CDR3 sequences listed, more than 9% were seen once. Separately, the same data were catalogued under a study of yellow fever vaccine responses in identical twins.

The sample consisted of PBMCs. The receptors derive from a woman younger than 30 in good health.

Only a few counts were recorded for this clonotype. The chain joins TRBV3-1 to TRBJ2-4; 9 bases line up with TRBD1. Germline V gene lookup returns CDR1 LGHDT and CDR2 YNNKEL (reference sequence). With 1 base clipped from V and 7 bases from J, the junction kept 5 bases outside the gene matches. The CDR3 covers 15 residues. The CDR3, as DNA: TGTGCCAGCAGCCAAGGGGCGGACAGGGGTAACATTCAGTACTTC. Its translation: CASSQGADRGNIQYF. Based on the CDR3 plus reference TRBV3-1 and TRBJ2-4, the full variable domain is DTAVSQTPKYLVTQMGNDKSIKCEQNLGHDTMYWYKQDSKKFLKIMFSYNNKELIINETVPNRFSPKSPDKAHLNLHINSLELGDSAVYFCASSQGADRGNIQYFGAGTRLSVL.

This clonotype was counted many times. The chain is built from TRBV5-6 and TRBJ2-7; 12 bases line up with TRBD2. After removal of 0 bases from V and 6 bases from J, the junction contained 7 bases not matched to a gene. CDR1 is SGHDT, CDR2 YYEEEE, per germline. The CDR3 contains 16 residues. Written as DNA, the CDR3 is TGTGCCAGCAGCTTGGCAACTAGCGGGAGGCTCAGCGAGCAGTACTTC. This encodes CASSLATSGRLSEQYF.

CDR3 amino acids: CSARTGGRDEQYF. CDR3 DNA: TGCAGCGCCCGGACAGGGGGCAGGGACGAGCAGTACTTC. The chain links TRBV29-1 to TRBJ2-7; 11 bases align to TRBD1. In germline, CDR1 is SQVTM, CDR2 ANQGSEA. The junction had 7 bases not matched to a gene; V was cut back by 7 bases and J by 5 bases. The CDR3 loop spans 13 amino acids.

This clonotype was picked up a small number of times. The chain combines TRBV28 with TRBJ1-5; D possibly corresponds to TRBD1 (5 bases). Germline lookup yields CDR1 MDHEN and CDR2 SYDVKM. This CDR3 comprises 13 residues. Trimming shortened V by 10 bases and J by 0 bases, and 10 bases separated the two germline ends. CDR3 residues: CATTVYSNQPQHF. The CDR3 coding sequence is TGTGCCACGACAGTCTATAGCAATCAGCCCCAGCATTTT.

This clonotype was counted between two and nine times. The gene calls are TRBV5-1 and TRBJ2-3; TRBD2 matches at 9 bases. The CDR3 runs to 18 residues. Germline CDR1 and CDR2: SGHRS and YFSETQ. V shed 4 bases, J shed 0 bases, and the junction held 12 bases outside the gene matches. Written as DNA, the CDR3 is TGCGCCAGCAGCCCTCTAGGCGGGAGGGTGTCTAGCACAGATACGCAGTATTTT. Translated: CASSPLGGRVSSTDTQYF.

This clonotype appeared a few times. In DNA, the CDR3 is TGTGCCAGCAGCTCGGGAGGCGGGAACCCCTCCTACGAGCAGTACTTC. It codes for CASSSGGGNPSYEQYF. This chain uses TRBV11-2 with TRBJ2-7, with 7 bases matching TRBD2. The CDR3 is 16 amino acids. The J segment lost 0 bases and the V segment lost 4 bases, leaving 9 bases of the junction unmatched. Germline V gives CDR1 SGHAT, CDR2 FQNNGV.

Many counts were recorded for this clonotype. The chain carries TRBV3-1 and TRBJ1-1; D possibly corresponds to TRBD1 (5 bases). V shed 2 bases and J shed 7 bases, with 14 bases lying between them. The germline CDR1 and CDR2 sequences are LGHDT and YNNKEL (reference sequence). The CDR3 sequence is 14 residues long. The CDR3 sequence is CASSQSFGGSEAFF. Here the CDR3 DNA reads TGTGCCAGCAGCCAATCCTTTGGGGGGAGTGAAGCTTTCTTT. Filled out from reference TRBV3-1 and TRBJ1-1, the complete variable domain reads DTAVSQTPKYLVTQMGNDKSIKCEQNLGHDTMYWYKQDSKKFLKIMFSYNNKELIINETVPNRFSPKSPDKAHLNLHINSLELGDSAVYFCASSQSFGGSEAFFGQGTRLTVV.

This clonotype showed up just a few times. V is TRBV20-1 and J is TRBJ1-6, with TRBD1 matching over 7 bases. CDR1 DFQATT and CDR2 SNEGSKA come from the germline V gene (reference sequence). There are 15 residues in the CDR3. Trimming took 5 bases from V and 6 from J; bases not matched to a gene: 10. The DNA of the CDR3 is TGCAGTGCTCCTCCTAGACAGGGAGGTAATTCACCCCTCCACTTT. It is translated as CSAPPRQGGNSPLHF.

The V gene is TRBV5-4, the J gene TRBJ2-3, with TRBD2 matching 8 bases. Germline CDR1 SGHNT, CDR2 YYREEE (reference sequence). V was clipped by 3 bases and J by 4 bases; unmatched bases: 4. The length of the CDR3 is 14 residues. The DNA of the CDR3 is TGTGCCAGCAGCTCAACGGGGGGGCCAGATACGCAGTATTTT. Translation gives CASSSTGGPDTQYF. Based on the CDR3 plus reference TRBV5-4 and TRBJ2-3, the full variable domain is ETGVTQSPTHLIKTRGQQVTLRCSSQSGHNTVSWYQQALGQGPQFIFQYYREEENGRGNFPPRFSGLQFPNYSSELNVNALELDDSALYLCASSSTGGPDTQYFGPGTRLTVL.

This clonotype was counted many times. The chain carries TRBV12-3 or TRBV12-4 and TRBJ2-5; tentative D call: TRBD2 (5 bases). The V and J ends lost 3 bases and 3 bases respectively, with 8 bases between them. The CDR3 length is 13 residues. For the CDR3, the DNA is TGTGCCAGCAGTTTCCTCGGGGAAGAGACCCAGTACTTC. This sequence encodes CASSFLGEETQYF.

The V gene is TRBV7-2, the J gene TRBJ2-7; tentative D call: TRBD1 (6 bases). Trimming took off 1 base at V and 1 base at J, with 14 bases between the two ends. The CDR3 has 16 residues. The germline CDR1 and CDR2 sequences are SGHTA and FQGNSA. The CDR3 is CASSLGAGASSYEQYF. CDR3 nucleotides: TGTGCCAGCAGCTTAGGGGCAGGGGCAAGTTCCTACGAGCAGTACTTC.

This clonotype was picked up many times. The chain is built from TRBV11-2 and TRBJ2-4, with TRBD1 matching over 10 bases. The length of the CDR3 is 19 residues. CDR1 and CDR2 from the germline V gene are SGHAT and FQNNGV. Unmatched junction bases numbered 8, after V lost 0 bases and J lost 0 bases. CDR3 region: CASSLDSGGQGVAKNIQYF. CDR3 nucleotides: TGTGCCAGCAGCTTAGATTCTGGTGGACAGGGGGTAGCCAAAAACATTCAGTACTTC.

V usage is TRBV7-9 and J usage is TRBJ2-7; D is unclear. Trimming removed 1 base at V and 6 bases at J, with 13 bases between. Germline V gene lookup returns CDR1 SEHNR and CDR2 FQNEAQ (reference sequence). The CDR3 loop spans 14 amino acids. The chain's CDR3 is CASSLDLRVTEQYF. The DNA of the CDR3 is TGTGCCAGCAGCTTAGATCTCCGGGTAACCGAGCAGTACTTC.

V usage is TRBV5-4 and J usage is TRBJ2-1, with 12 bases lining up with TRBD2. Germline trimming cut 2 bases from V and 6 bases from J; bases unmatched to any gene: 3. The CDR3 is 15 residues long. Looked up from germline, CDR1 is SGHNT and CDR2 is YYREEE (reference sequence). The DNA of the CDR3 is TGTGCCAGCAGCTTCGGGACTAGCGGGCGCAATGAGCAGTTCTTC. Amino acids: CASSFGTSGRNEQFF. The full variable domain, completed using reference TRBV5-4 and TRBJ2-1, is ETGVTQSPTHLIKTRGQQVTLRCSSQSGHNTVSWYQQALGQGPQFIFQYYREEENGRGNFPPRFSGLQFPNYSSELNVNALELDDSALYLCASSFGTSGRNEQFFGPGTRLTVL.

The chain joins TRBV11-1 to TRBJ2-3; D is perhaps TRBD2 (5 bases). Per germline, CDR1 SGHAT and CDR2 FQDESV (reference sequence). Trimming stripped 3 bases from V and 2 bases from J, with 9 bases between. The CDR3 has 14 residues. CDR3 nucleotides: TGTGCCAGCAGCTTCGGGGAAAACACAGATACGCAGTATTTT. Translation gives CASSFGENTDTQYF.